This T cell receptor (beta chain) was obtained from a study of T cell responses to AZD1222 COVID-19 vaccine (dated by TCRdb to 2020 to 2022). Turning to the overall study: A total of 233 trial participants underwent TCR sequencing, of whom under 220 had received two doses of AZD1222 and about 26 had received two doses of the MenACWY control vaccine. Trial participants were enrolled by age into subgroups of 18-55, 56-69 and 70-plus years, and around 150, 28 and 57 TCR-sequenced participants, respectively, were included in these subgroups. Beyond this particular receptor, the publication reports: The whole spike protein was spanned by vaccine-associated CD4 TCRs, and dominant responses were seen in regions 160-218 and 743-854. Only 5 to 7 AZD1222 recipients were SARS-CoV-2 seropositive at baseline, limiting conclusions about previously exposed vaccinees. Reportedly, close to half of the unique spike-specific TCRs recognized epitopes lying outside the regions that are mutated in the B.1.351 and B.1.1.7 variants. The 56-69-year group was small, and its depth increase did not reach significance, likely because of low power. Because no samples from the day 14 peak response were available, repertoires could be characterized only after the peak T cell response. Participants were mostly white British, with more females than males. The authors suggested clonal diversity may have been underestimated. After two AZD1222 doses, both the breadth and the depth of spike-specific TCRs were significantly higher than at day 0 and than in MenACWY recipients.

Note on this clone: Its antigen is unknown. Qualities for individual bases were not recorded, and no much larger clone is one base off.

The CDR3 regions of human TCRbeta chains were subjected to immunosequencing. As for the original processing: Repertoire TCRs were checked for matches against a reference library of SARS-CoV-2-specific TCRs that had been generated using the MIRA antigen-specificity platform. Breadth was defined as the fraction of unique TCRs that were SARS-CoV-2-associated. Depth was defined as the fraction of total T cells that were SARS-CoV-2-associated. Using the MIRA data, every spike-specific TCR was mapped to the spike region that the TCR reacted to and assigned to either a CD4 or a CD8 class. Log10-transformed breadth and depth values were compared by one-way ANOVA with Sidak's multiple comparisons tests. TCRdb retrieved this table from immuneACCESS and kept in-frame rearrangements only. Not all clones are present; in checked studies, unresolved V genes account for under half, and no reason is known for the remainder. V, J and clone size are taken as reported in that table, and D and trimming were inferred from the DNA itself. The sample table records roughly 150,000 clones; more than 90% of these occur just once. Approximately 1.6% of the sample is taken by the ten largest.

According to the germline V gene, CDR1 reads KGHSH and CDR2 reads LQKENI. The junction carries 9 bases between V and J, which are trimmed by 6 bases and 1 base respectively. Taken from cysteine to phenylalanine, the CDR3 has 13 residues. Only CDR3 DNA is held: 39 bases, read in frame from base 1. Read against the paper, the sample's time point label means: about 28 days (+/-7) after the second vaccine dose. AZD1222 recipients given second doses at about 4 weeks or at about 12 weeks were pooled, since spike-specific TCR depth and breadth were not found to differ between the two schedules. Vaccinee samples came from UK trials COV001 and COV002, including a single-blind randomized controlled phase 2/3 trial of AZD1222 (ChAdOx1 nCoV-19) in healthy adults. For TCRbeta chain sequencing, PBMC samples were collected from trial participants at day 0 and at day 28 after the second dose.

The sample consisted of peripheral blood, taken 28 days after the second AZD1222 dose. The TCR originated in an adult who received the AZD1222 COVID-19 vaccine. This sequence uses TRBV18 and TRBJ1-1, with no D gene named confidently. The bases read TGTGCCAGCTCGTCGACACAGAACACTGAAGCTTTCTTT. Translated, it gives CASSSTQNTEAFF.